A single sample is the source of the 17 T cell receptor beta chains below, sequenced in a study of CD8 T cells in Susac syndrome. The RNA, about 0.45 to 1 ug, was put through reverse transcription using random hexamers. TCRdb re-analysed the immunoSEQ multiplex PCR reads in MiXCR, keeping a single row per CDR3 protein. Of some 140,000 distinct CDR3 sequences detected, around 85% appear once; the ten largest clones hold 0.45% to 0.6%. Sequenced input: CD8+ T cells from PBMCs. The receptors were gathered from a human donor with multiple sclerosis.

This clonotype is a singleton in its sample. At one end, the junction sequence differs from germline, possibly due to a read error. The chain recombines TRBV9 with TRBJ2-2; weak D call: TRBD2 (6 bases). CDR1 and CDR2 from the germline V gene are SGDLS and YYNGEE. The CDR3 length is 13 residues. The CDR3, as DNA: TGTGCCAGCAGCCCCGGGGTTGGCGGGGAGCTGCTTTTT. Protein: CASSPGVGGELLF.

This chain joins TRBV6-2 or TRBV6-3 and TRBJ2-5; maybe TRBD2 (5 bases). The CDR3 runs 15 residues. The germline V and J ends were trimmed by 5 bases and 5 bases, with 18 bases remaining between them. Germline V lookup: CDR1 MNHEY, CDR2 SVGEGT. CDR3 residues: CASSDRELLGETQYF. The CDR3 DNA follows: TGTGCCAGCAGTGACCGGGAACTGCTGGGGGAGACCCAGTACTTC.

This CDR3 is CASSQRPGQRNTEAFF. The CDR3 nucleotides read TGCGCCAGCAGCCAAAGACCGGGACAGAGGAACACTGAAGCTTTCTTT. This rearrangement joins TRBV4-1 to TRBJ1-1, with 7 bases matching TRBD1. Germline CDR1 MGHRA, CDR2 YSYEKL. The CDR3 spans 16 residues. V dropped 2 bases and J dropped 1; count of bases not matched to a gene: 7.

J is TRBJ2-7 and V is TRBV9, with D possibly being TRBD2 (7 bases). The CDR3 loop spans 13 amino acids. Germline V gene lookup returns CDR1 SGDLS and CDR2 YYNGEE. V was pared by 0 bases and J by 5 bases, with 9 bases between. CDR3 bases: TGTGCCAGCAGCGTAGAGGGGGGGGACGAGCAGTACTTC. Its protein is CASSVEGGDEQYF.

This clonotype was seen a handful of times. CDR3 DNA: TGTGCCAGCAGCCAAGCCCTGGGGGATGATACGCAGTATTTT. It codes for CASSQALGDDTQYF. The gene calls are TRBV3-1 and TRBJ2-3, with D perhaps matching TRBD1 or TRBD2 (5 bases each). The CDR3 covers 14 residues. Germline V gene data show CDR1 as LGHDT and CDR2 as YNNKEL (reference sequence). V shed 1 base and J shed 6 bases, with 11 bases lying between them.

The chain recombines TRBV6-5 with TRBJ1-2; possible D gene TRBD1, 5 bases. The CDR3 totals 15 residues. Trimming removed 2 bases from V and 8 bases from J, with 18 bases in between. In germline, CDR1 is MNHEY, CDR2 SVGAGI. CDR3 protein: CASSYEPGVLEGYTF. The CDR3 coding sequence is TGTGCCAGCAGTTACGAACCGGGGGTTTTGGAAGGCTACACCTTC.

This chain joins TRBV7-9 and TRBJ2-1; 7 bases map to TRBD1. Trimming cost V 5 bases and J 9 bases; bases outside gene matches: 13. The germline V gene has CDR1 SEHNR and CDR2 FQNEAQ (reference sequence). The CDR3 has 15 amino acids. The DNA for the CDR3 is TGTGCCAGCAGCCCCTCCGGAACAGGGGTGGCTGAGCAGTTCTTC. Protein sequence: CASSPSGTGVAEQFF.

The chain joins TRBV7-9 to TRBJ1-5; possible D gene TRBD1, 5 bases. Trimming stripped 5 bases from V and 5 bases from J, with 13 bases between. CDR3 size: 14 residues. Germline V gene lookup returns CDR1 SEHNR and CDR2 FQNEAQ (reference sequence). The chain's CDR3 is CASSGVGEDQPQHF. DNA for the CDR3: TGTGCCAGCAGCGGGGTAGGGGAGGATCAGCCCCAGCATTTT.

The count of this clonotype is one. This chain connects TRBV19 to TRBJ1-1; possible D gene TRBD1, 5 bases. The germline V gene encodes CDR1 LNHDA and CDR2 SQIVND (reference sequence). The CDR3 totals 15 residues. Trimming pared 3 bases from V and 0 bases from J, leaving 11 bases between. CDR3 region: CASSIQRTLNTEAFF. The DNA for the CDR3 is TGTGCCAGTAGTATTCAACGGACACTGAACACTGAAGCTTTCTTT.

This clonotype has more than one count but fewer than ten. The chain combines TRBV6-5 with TRBJ2-1, with TRBD2 matching 10 bases. J was trimmed by 6 bases and V by 6 bases; bases with no gene match: 8. The CDR3 spans 15 residues. CDR1 is MNHEY, CDR2 SVGAGI, per germline. CDR3 loop: CASRLLAGSFNEQFF. The CDR3, as DNA: TGTGCCAGCAGGCTACTAGCGGGATCTTTCAATGAGCAGTTCTTC.

The chain uses TRBV7-9 and TRBJ1-5; TRBD1 might be the D (6 bases). The CDR3 contains 16 residues. The V and J ends lost 3 bases and 4 bases respectively, with 16 bases between them. Germline V gene data show CDR1 as SEHNR and CDR2 as FQNEAQ (reference sequence). CDR3 DNA sequence: TGTGCCAGCAGCTTGGACTTCGGGGGCCAGAATCAGCCCCAGCATTTT. Translation: CASSLDFGGQNQPQHF.

V is TRBV4-2 and J is TRBJ1-2; no clear D. Germline lookup yields CDR1 LGHNA and CDR2 YNFKEQ. V lost 0 bases and J 1 base, leaving 27 bases between the germline ends. The CDR3 length is 21 residues. The CDR3 spells CASSQEVWFLTQNTDNYGYTF. In DNA form, the CDR3 reads TGTGCCAGCAGCCAAGAGGTTTGGTTCCTTACCCAGAACACGGATAACTATGGCTACACCTTC.

This sequence joins TRBV27 and TRBJ1-5; D not certain. Trimming stripped 5 bases from V and 4 bases from J, with 12 bases between. In germline, CDR1 is MNHEY, CDR2 SMNVEV (reference sequence). The CDR3 spans 14 residues. The CDR3 spells CASSTYWTNQPQHF. The CDR3 region has the DNA TGTGCCAGCAGTACTTACTGGACGAATCAGCCCCAGCATTTT.

The CDR3 bases are TGCGCCAGCAGCTACTTAGCGGATGCCTACGAGCAGTACTTC. Amino acid sequence: CASSYLADAYEQYF. The chain links TRBV4-1 to TRBJ2-7; a possible D gene is TRBD2 (6 bases). CDR1 is MGHRA and CDR2 is YSYEKL in the germline V gene. Trimming took off 5 bases at V and 2 bases at J, with 13 bases between the two ends. There are 14 residues in the CDR3.

The CDR3 coding sequence is TGTGCCAGCAGTTACTCGATGCCCGACTACGAGCAGTACTTC. Translating gives CASSYSMPDYEQYF. The chain uses TRBV6-5 and TRBJ2-7; D call uncertain. Germline CDR1 MNHEY, CDR2 SVGAGI. CDR3 length: 14 amino acids. V was clipped by 0 bases and J by 3 bases, with 9 bases between them.

This clonotype showed up just a few times. This chain connects TRBV5-8 to TRBJ2-5; D call uncertain. Germline V gives CDR1 SGHTS, CDR2 YDEGEE. V lost 4 bases, J lost 5 bases, and 9 bases lay in between. This CDR3 region has 12 residues. This chain's CDR3 is CASSPTTETQYF. For the CDR3, the DNA is TGTGCCAGCAGCCCAACGACGGAGACCCAGTACTTC.

The chain is built from TRBV27 and TRBJ1-4; D not certain. CDR1 is MNHEY, CDR2 SMNVEV, per germline (reference sequence). Trimming removed 8 bases at V and 7 bases at J, with 17 bases between. The CDR3 totals 14 residues. DNA of the CDR3: TGTGCCAGCCGTCGTTTTTGGAGTGGTGAAAAACTGTTTTTT. Its protein product is CASRRFWSGEKLFF.